Below are 17 T cell receptor beta chains sequenced from a single sample in a study of somatic mutations in cytotoxic T cells in rheumatoid arthritis. Assay used: immunoSEQ multiplex PCR; TCRdb lists only in-frame clones, some missing. The table lists 10,000 or so clones, roughly 80% of them singletons. Material for sequencing was CD8+ T cells sorted from blood. The receptor source for this set is a man in his fifties or sixties in good health.

In nucleotides, the CDR3 is TGTGCCACACTGACAGCTAACTATGGCTACACCTTC. Its protein is CATLTANYGYTF. The chain uses TRBV28 and TRBJ1-2; tentative D call: TRBD1 (5 bases). Germline V lookup: CDR1 MDHEN, CDR2 SYDVKM. Trimming took off 10 bases at V and 0 bases at J, with 9 bases between the two ends. The CDR3 spans 12 residues.

This clone was counted only a few times. The chain carries TRBV6-5 and TRBJ2-2; 7 nucleotides match TRBD1. CDR1 is MNHEY, CDR2 SVGAGI, per germline. The CDR3 extends over 15 amino acids. V shed 6 bases and J 3 bases; nucleotides not matched to a gene: 7. CDR3 sequence: CASRQGTLDTGELFF. DNA of the CDR3: TGTGCCAGCAGACAGGGGACATTGGACACCGGGGAGCTGTTTTTT.

V usage is TRBV9 and J usage is TRBJ2-7; TRBD1 might be the D (6 bases). This CDR3 is 14 amino acids long. The V and J ends lost 4 bases and 4 bases respectively, with 15 bases between them. CDR1 SGDLS and CDR2 YYNGEE come from the germline V gene. The CDR3 loop is CASSPTGTTYEQYF. The CDR3 DNA reads as TGTGCCAGCAGCCCCACCGGGACAACTTACGAGCAGTACTTC. Supplemented by reference TRBV9 and TRBJ2-7, the full variable domain reads DSGVTQTPKHLITATGQRVTLRCSPRSGDLSVYWYQQSLDQGLQFLIQYYNGEERAKGNILERFSAQQFPDLHSELNLSSLELGDSALYFCASSPTGTTYEQYFGPGTRLTVT.

The chain carries TRBV11-2 and TRBJ1-2, with 7 bases that match TRBD1. The CDR3 extends over 14 amino acids. Trimming cost V 6 bases and J 5 bases; bases outside gene matches: 9. Looked up from germline, CDR1 is SGHAT and CDR2 is FQNNGV. CDR3 sequence (DNA): TGTGCCAGCAGTCCCCCGGGACAGCCATATGGCTACACCTTC. This translates into CASSPPGQPYGYTF.

The chain has TRBV19 and TRBJ2-2; the match to TRBD1 covers 7 bases. The germline CDR1 and CDR2 sequences are LNHDA and SQIVND (reference sequence). This CDR3 comprises 13 residues. V trimming: 9 bases; J trimming: 1 base; junction bases outside the gene matches: 2. The CDR3 loop is CARRQGNTGELFF. The CDR3, as DNA: TGTGCCAGAAGACAGGGGAACACCGGGGAGCTGTTTTTT.

V gene TRBV27 combines with J gene TRBJ2-2, with TRBD2 matching over 9 bases. CDR3 length: 15 amino acids. With V trimmed by 7 bases and J by 4 bases, 7 bases remained unmatched. In germline, CDR1 is MNHEY, CDR2 SMNVEV (reference sequence). The CDR3 here is CASTHGTSPTGELFF. The CDR3 nucleotides read TGTGCCAGCACCCACGGGACTAGCCCCACCGGGGAGCTGTTTTTT.

The chain joins TRBV10-1 to TRBJ2-1; no clear D gene. Germline CDR1 is WNHNN and CDR2 is SYGVQD (reference sequence). The length of the CDR3 is 13 residues. Trimming stripped 6 bases from V and 10 bases from J, with 16 bases between. The CDR3 bases are TGCGCCAGCAGGGTGCCTACCATATGCGAGCAGTTCTTC. Protein sequence: CASRVPTICEQFF.

The chain combines TRBV4-1 with TRBJ2-7, with 7 nucleotides matching TRBD1. The length of the CDR3 is 15 residues. CDR1 and CDR2 from the germline V gene are MGHRA and YSYEKL. With 1 base clipped from V and 2 bases from J, the junction kept 5 bases outside the gene matches. The CDR3 region has the DNA TGCGCCAGCAGCCAAGTCGGGACAGTTCCCTACGAGCAGTACTTC. It is translated as CASSQVGTVPYEQYF.

As for this clone: Mismatch with germline at one junction end may stem from a read error. The J gene is TRBJ2-5, the V gene TRBV7-7, with D possibly matching TRBD1 (6 bases). The germline gives CDR1 SSHAT, CDR2 FNYEAQ (reference sequence). CDR3 size: 15 residues. The CDR3: CASSLDGQLQETQYF. CDR3 DNA: TGTGCTAGCAGCTTAGACGGACAGCTACAAGAGACCCAGTACTTC.

This chain joins TRBV7-2 and TRBJ2-6; 7 bases are a match to TRBD2. Germline values: CDR1 SGHTA, CDR2 FQGNSA. The junction had 12 bases not matched to a gene; V was cut back by 3 bases and J by 4 bases. The CDR3 contains 18 residues. CDR3 region: CASSFRGVFSRGANVLTF. The DNA of the CDR3 is TGTGCCAGCAGCTTTCGGGGGGTTTTCTCGCGGGGGGCCAACGTCCTGACTTTC.

The CDR3 DNA is TGTGCCAGCAGTTTCGGCGCGGGATTGACAGATACGCAGTATTTT. Protein product: CASSFGAGLTDTQYF. V and J are TRBV27 and TRBJ2-3; tentatively, D is TRBD2 (6 bases). CDR1 MNHEY and CDR2 SMNVEV come from the germline V gene (reference sequence). V was trimmed by 3 bases and J by 3 bases, leaving 13 bases between them. This CDR3 comprises 15 residues.

Only one count was recorded for this clone. The chain uses TRBV11-1 and TRBJ1-2, with TRBD1 as a possible D gene (6 bases). V was trimmed by 5 bases and J by 4 bases, leaving 11 bases between them. Germline values: CDR1 SGHAT, CDR2 FQDESV (reference sequence). The CDR3 spans 13 residues. The CDR3 coding sequence is TGTGCCAGCAGCCCGGGGGGCCTCTATGGCTACACCTTC. Residues: CASSPGGLYGYTF.

The rearrangement links TRBV5-1 to TRBJ2-1; 12 nucleotides align to TRBD2. Looked up from germline, CDR1 is SGHRS and CDR2 is YFSETQ. The CDR3 sequence is 14 residues long. The J segment lost 7 bases and the V segment lost 2 bases, leaving 1 base of the junction unmatched. This chain's CDR3 is CASSFTSGGNEQFF. CDR3 in DNA: TGCGCCAGCAGCTTCACTAGCGGGGGGAATGAGCAGTTCTTC. The variable domain in full, completed from reference TRBV5-1 and TRBJ2-1, reads KAGVTQTPRYLIKTRGQQVTLSCSPISGHRSVSWYQQTPGQGLQFLFEYFSETQRNKGNFPGRFSGRQFSNSRSEMNVSTLELGDSALYLCASSFTSGGNEQFFGPGTRLTVL.

The gene calls are TRBV9 and TRBJ2-7, with D maybe TRBD2 (7 bases). V was clipped by 4 bases and J by 7 bases, with 24 bases between them. The CDR3 totals 16 residues. Germline CDR1 is SGDLS and CDR2 is YYNGEE. The DNA for the CDR3 is TGTGCCAGCAGCCCCGGGGGAGGGGGTGATCGGGGTGAGCAGTACTTC. Translating gives CASSPGGGGDRGEQYF.

Comment on this clone: The junction shows a germline mismatch at one end, possibly a read error. This rearrangement joins TRBV7-7 to TRBJ2-7, with 7 bases identical to TRBD2. The CDR3 extends over 15 amino acids. Germline loops: CDR1 SSHAT, CDR2 FNYEAQ (reference sequence). CDR3 coding DNA: TGTGCTAGCAGCTTAGCAGCGGGGAACGCCTACGAGCAGTACTTC. Its protein is CASSLAAGNAYEQYF.

The V call is TRBV7-3, the J call TRBJ2-1; 7 bases map to TRBD1. This CDR3 is 15 amino acids long. Germline CDR1 and CDR2: SGHTA and FQGTGA. V trimming: 5 bases; J trimming: 3 bases; junction bases outside the gene matches: 7. The CDR3 coding sequence is TGTGCCAGCAGCCCAGGACAGGCGTTCTACAATGAGCAGTTCTTC. Its protein product is CASSPGQAFYNEQFF.

The J gene is TRBJ2-7, the V gene TRBV10-3, with 9 nucleotides matching TRBD1. The CDR3 sequence is 16 residues long. From germline, CDR1 is ENHRY and CDR2 SYGVKD. The ends lost 2 bases at V and 0 bases at J; junction bases unmatched: 5. The CDR3 DNA is TGTGCCATCAGTGAGCCGGGACAGGGCGGCTCCTACGAGCAGTACTTC. Translated, it gives CAISEPGQGGSYEQYF.